A selection of T cell receptor beta chains follows, all from one sample in a study of cytomegalovirus exposure and HLA in healthy donors. Clones were read by immunoSEQ multiplex PCR, and TCRdb kept only the in-frame ones, dropping some. The table has roughly 130,000 clones, approximately 80% seen once. Sample: PBMCs. Every receptor here comes from a man aged 40-49 years in good health and CMV-seronegative. Each CDR3 is given with its conserved first and last residue. Rows may omit the clone size; those that give it use once, few, many or a size class.

clone_size,v_call,j_call,cdr3_aa
NA,TRBV4-2,TRBJ1-2,CASSPSIESSLYGYTF
NA,TRBV27,TRBJ2-7,CASSSRGRGGEQYF
few,TRBV29-1,TRBJ2-3,CSVAGAESSTDTQYF
NA,TRBV5-1,TRBJ2-7,CASSLRSTGVYEQYF
NA,TRBV7-6,TRBJ2-2,CASSLTGNTGELFF
once,TRBV28,TRBJ1-4,CASMSGGKLFF
few,TRBV9,TRBJ1-5,CASSVGTVNQPQHF
NA,TRBV18,TRBJ2-3,CASSPGRGSDTQYF
once,TRBV11-2,TRBJ2-5,CASSLSTGGQETQYF
few,TRBV29-1,TRBJ2-1,CSVTLQRGASSYNEQFF
NA,TRBV7-9,TRBJ2-1,CASSRTGELVYNEQFF
NA,TRBV27,TRBJ2-5,CASRSAGSETQYF
NA,TRBV6-6,TRBJ2-7,CASRSREAGGYEQYF
once,TRBV6-1,TRBJ1-1,CASSEAPLGVRNTEAFF
NA,TRBV4-1,TRBJ2-1,CASSDLGQGYNEQFF
once,TRBV6-6,TRBJ1-6,CASSYSTGGNSPLHF
NA,TRBV7-9,TRBJ2-1,CASSVTGTHYNEQFF
NA,TRBV30,TRBJ1-4,CAWSVSTAGNEKLFF
NA,TRBV2,TRBJ1-4,CASSDRDGGLEKLFF
few,TRBV27,TRBJ2-7,CASSLSLTGGPGDEQYF
NA,TRBV11-2,TRBJ2-5,CASSPLRSQETQYF
once,TRBV5-1,TRBJ2-1,CASSLGAGSSYNEQFF
NA,TRBV6-1,TRBJ2-7,CASSEFDSSYEQYF
few,TRBV18,TRBJ1-1,CASSATGGSDTEAFF
NA,TRBV27,TRBJ1-2,CASLGQGNIGYTF
NA,TRBV29-1,TRBJ2-2,CSGRTSGSWDTGELFF
NA,TRBV19,TRBJ2-5,CASSTGGTREETQYF
NA,TRBV7-9,TRBJ1-3,CASSPTGSGNTIYF
NA,TRBV2,TRBJ2-1,CASRNPGLAYNEQFF
NA,TRBV5-4,TRBJ2-4,CASSLAGGPLAKNSQYF
NA,TRBV5-8,TRBJ2-1,CASSFGQTAVPIYNEQFF
NA,TRBV7-6,TRBJ2-1,CASSLGDNSYNEQFF
few,TRBV5-1,TRBJ2-7,CASSPGGEQYF
NA,TRBV7-8,TRBJ2-3,CASSPGVVSTDTQYF
NA,TRBV27,TRBJ2-5,CASRQGWGYQETQYF
few,TRBV13,TRBJ2-2,CASSFEEGRNTGELFF
once,TRBV7-3,TRBJ2-5,CASSPGQGRGETQYF
once,TRBV28,TRBJ1-6,CASIKGGEWVNSPLHF
NA,TRBV5-1,TRBJ2-1,CASSLAAGQGMNEQFF
NA,TRBV2,TRBJ2-7,CASSRGYEQYF
NA,TRBV28,TRBJ2-5,CASSSMNRGWETQYF
NA,TRBV13,TRBJ2-3,CASSFRTETDTQYF
NA,TRBV19,TRBJ1-1,CASSTTVNTEAFF
NA,TRBV4-3,TRBJ2-1,CASSQGSGGDYNEQFF
NA,TRBV4-1,TRBJ2-2,CASSHLPGQGPPHDTGELFF
NA,TRBV29-1,TRBJ1-5,CSVEIGTGDFHSNQPQHF
NA,TRBV2,TRBJ2-1,CASTLLSSGGASEQFF
few,TRBV5-1,TRBJ1-1,CASSFLTGGVYTEAFF
NA,TRBV7-3,TRBJ2-3,CASSSSGERYTDTQYF
NA,TRBV18,TRBJ1-4,CASSTSGQGATNEKLFF
NA,TRBV9,TRBJ1-6,CASSVDGSSYNSPLHF
NA,TRBV29-1,TRBJ2-1,CSVHGFGTDYNEQFF